Presented here are 23 T cell receptor beta chains from one specimen sequenced in a study of cytomegalovirus exposure and HLA in healthy donors. The study ran its PCR with 60 Vbeta and 13 Jbeta primers. The table came from immunoSEQ multiplex PCR; TCRdb's copy has only in-frame clones and leaves some out. This table has about 98,000 clones, about 83% appearing once. Sequencing input: PBMCs. The source of these receptors is a female donor in good health and CMV-seropositive.

The rearrangement joins TRBV2 to TRBJ2-7; D remains unclear. Looked up from germline, CDR1 is SNHLY and CDR2 is FYNNEI. This CDR3 is 14 amino acids long. V was clipped by 5 bases and J by 5 bases, with 16 bases between them. DNA of the CDR3: TGTGCCAGCAGTACCCTGAGACCTGAGGACGAGCAGTACTTC. Protein sequence: CASSTLRPEDEQYF.

The genes are TRBV5-6 and TRBJ2-1, with 8 bases aligning to TRBD2. There are 17 residues in the CDR3. V lost 1 base to trimming and J lost 8 bases; unmatched junction nucleotides: 14. Germline lookup yields CDR1 SGHDT and CDR2 YYEEEE. DNA of the CDR3: TGTGCCAGCAGCTTGCGGCTAGCGGGCCCTTTGAGAGATGAGCAGTTCTTC. Residues: CASSLRLAGPLRDEQFF. The whole variable domain, filled in from reference TRBV5-6 and TRBJ2-1, reads DAGVTQSPTHLIKTRGQQVTLRCSPKSGHDTVSWYQQALGQGPQFIFQYYEEEERQRGNFPDRFSGHQFPNYSSELNVNALLLGDSALYLCASSLRLAGPLRDEQFFGPGTRLTVL.

V and J are TRBV19 and TRBJ1-2, with D maybe TRBD1 (5 bases). V was trimmed by 6 bases and J by 3 bases, leaving 14 bases between them. CDR1 LNHDA and CDR2 SQIVND come from the germline V gene (reference sequence). The CDR3 runs to 14 residues. This CDR3 reads CASSPGSRDYGYTF. The CDR3 DNA reads TGTGCCAGTAGCCCAGGGTCACGAGACTATGGCTACACCTTC. The variable domain in full, completed from reference TRBV19 and TRBJ1-2, reads DGGITQSPKYLFRKEGQNVTLSCEQNLNHDAMYWYRQDPGQGLRLIYYSQIVNDFQKGDIAEGYSVSREKKESFPLTVTSAQKNPTAFYLCASSPGSRDYGYTFGSGTRLTVV.

The V call is TRBV5-6, the J call TRBJ2-7, with 7 positions matching TRBD1. With 2 bases clipped from V and 2 bases from J, the junction kept 4 bases outside the gene matches. The CDR3 covers 14 residues. The germline CDR1 and CDR2 sequences are SGHDT and YYEEEE. This chain's CDR3 is CASSFGTETYEQYF. For the CDR3, the DNA is TGTGCCAGCAGCTTTGGGACAGAGACCTACGAGCAGTACTTC.

The chain uses TRBV11-2 and TRBJ1-1, with 9 bases lining up with TRBD1. CDR1 is SGHAT, CDR2 FQNNGV, per germline. The CDR3 runs to 16 residues. The ends lost 5 bases at V and 0 bases at J; junction bases unmatched: 7. The CDR3 nucleotides read TGTGCCAGCAGCCCAGGGGACAGGGTCCTGAACACTGAAGCTTTCTTT. Translating it yields CASSPGDRVLNTEAFF.

The chain joins TRBV9 to TRBJ2-5; TRBD2 matches 10 bases. The CDR3 has 14 amino acids. V lost 2 bases and J lost 5; bases outside the gene matches: 3. Germline assignment: CDR1 SGDLS and CDR2 YYNGEE. CDR3 residues: CASSVGLARETQYF. In nucleotides, the CDR3 is TGTGCCAGCAGCGTGGGACTAGCGAGGGAGACCCAGTACTTC.

For this clone: A much larger clone lies one base from this, so it may be a read error. The CDR3 region is CASSLTAYGYTF. The CDR3 DNA reads TGTGCCAGCAGCTTGACAGCCTATGGCTACACCTTC. The rearrangement joins TRBV7-2 to TRBJ1-2, with D perhaps TRBD1 (5 bases). This CDR3 is built from 12 residues. V lost 3 bases, J lost 4 bases, and 6 bases lay in between. Germline V gene sequence: CDR1 SGHTA, CDR2 FQGNSA.

The chain combines TRBV7-9 with TRBJ1-6; TRBD1 matches at 10 bases. In germline, CDR1 is SEHNR, CDR2 FQNEAQ (reference sequence). With V trimmed by 4 bases and J by 7 bases, 1 base remained unmatched. The CDR3 loop spans 14 amino acids. CDR3 protein: CASSSTGGNSPLHF. The CDR3 nucleotides are TGTGCCAGCAGCTCGACAGGGGGCAATTCACCCCTCCACTTT.

The chain is built from TRBV5-1 and TRBJ1-1, with D possibly matching TRBD1 (5 bases). CDR1 and CDR2 from the germline V gene are SGHRS and YFSETQ. The CDR3 is 16 amino acids. Trimming shortened V by 6 bases and J by 0 bases, and 18 bases separated the two germline ends. CDR3 in amino acids: CASTSPSEGMNTEAFF. The CDR3 DNA reads as TGCGCCAGCACCAGCCCCTCGGAGGGGATGAACACTGAAGCTTTCTTT.

The CDR3 loop reads CASSLLSQASEAFF. The CDR3 nucleotides read TGTGCCAGCAGTCTTCTTTCCCAGGCTTCCGAAGCTTTCTTT. The rearrangement uses TRBV27 and TRBJ1-1; D remains ambiguous. The germline V gene has CDR1 MNHEY and CDR2 SMNVEV (reference sequence). There are 14 residues in the CDR3. With 5 bases removed from V and 8 bases from J, the gap between germline ends came to 18 bases.

The rearrangement links TRBV11-1 to TRBJ2-7, with 13 positions matching TRBD2. The CDR3 is 17 residues long. V trimming: 4 bases; J trimming: 4 bases; junction bases outside the gene matches: 10. Germline values: CDR1 SGHAT, CDR2 FQDESV (reference sequence). CDR3 loop: CASSSTSGRAILYEQYF. The CDR3 coding sequence is TGTGCCAGCAGCTCAACTAGCGGGAGGGCAATTTTATACGAGCAGTACTTC.

The CDR3 here is CASSEDIDSPLHF. CDR3 DNA: TGTGCCAGCAGTGAGGACATCGATTCACCCCTCCACTTT. The rearrangement links TRBV2 to TRBJ1-6, with a tentative D call TRBD1 (5 bases). Germline V gene sequence: CDR1 SNHLY, CDR2 FYNNEI. V lost 3 bases to trimming and J lost 8 bases, with 8 bases between them. The CDR3 length is 13 residues.

V and J are TRBV27 and TRBJ2-1, with D maybe TRBD2 (6 bases). The ends were cut back, 1 base at V and 0 bases at J, with 7 bases in the middle. CDR1 MNHEY and CDR2 SMNVEV come from the germline V gene (reference sequence). The CDR3 loop spans 15 amino acids. CDR3 residues: CASSLLRDSYNEQFF. In DNA form, the CDR3 reads TGTGCCAGCAGTTTATTGCGGGACTCCTACAATGAGCAGTTCTTC.

The gene calls are TRBV18 and TRBJ2-1; tentatively, D is TRBD2 (5 bases). Between the trimmed V and J ends, which lost 10 bases and 5 bases, there was a span of 18 bases. The germline V gene encodes CDR1 KGHSH and CDR2 LQKENI. The CDR3 is 14 residues long. CDR3 coding DNA: TGTGCCACCTCCCCGCTGGCGGGTAACAATGAGCAGTTCTTC. Translating it yields CATSPLAGNNEQFF.

The chain recombines TRBV7-9 with TRBJ2-3, with 8 bases identical to TRBD1. There are 18 residues in the CDR3. The germline V gene has CDR1 SEHNR and CDR2 FQNEAQ (reference sequence). The ends lost 1 base at V and 6 bases at J; junction bases unmatched: 15. The chain's CDR3 is CASSLVPPRTGFGDTQYF. CDR3 nucleotide sequence: TGTGCCAGCAGCTTAGTCCCCCCCAGGACAGGGTTTGGTGATACGCAGTATTTT.

The rearrangement uses TRBV30 and TRBJ2-7; D may be TRBD2 (5 bases). Germline V gene lookup returns CDR1 GTSNPN and CDR2 SVGIG (reference sequence). The CDR3 totals 13 residues. Trimming stripped 1 base from V and 2 bases from J, with 9 bases between. The DNA for the CDR3 is TGTGCCTGGAGTGGATCTAGCACCTACGAGCAGTACTTC. Amino acid sequence: CAWSGSSTYEQYF.

CDR3 sequence reads: CASSYQREGYNQPQHF. CDR3 nucleotide sequence: TGTGCCAGCAGCTACCAACGGGAGGGATACAATCAGCCCCAGCATTTT. V gene TRBV6-6 combines with J gene TRBJ1-5; D unclear. CDR3 length: 16 residues. CDR1 is MNHNY, CDR2 SVGAGI, per germline (reference sequence). Trimming took 6 bases from V and 3 from J, leaving 18 bases between them.

The chain carries TRBV6-6 and TRBJ2-5; D possibly corresponds to TRBD2 (5 bases). V shed 4 bases and J shed 5 bases, with 20 bases lying between them. This CDR3 is 16 amino acids long. Per germline, CDR1 MNHNY and CDR2 SVGAGI (reference sequence). CDR3 sequence reads: CASSSSGPGMGETQYF. CDR3 sequence (DNA): TGTGCCAGCAGTTCCTCCGGTCCCGGGATGGGTGAGACCCAGTACTTC.

This chain joins TRBV28 and TRBJ1-4, with TRBD1 as a possible D gene (5 bases). There are 16 residues in the CDR3. The V and J ends lost 2 bases and 0 bases respectively, with 10 bases between them. Per germline, CDR1 MDHEN and CDR2 SYDVKM. The CDR3 reads CASSLSGGSTNEKLFF. The CDR3 region has the DNA TGTGCCAGCAGTTTAAGCGGGGGATCAACTAATGAAAAACTGTTTTTT.

The J gene is TRBJ1-4, the V gene TRBV29-1; 9 bases line up with TRBD1. Germline V gene lookup returns CDR1 SQVTM and CDR2 ANQGSEA. V shed 4 bases, J shed 8 bases, and the junction held 8 bases outside the gene matches. This CDR3 region has 14 residues. The CDR3 loop is CSVGPTGGSEKLFF. The CDR3 DNA reads TGCAGCGTTGGGCCGACAGGGGGATCGGAAAAACTGTTTTTT.

This clone was counted once. V gene TRBV2 combines with J gene TRBJ2-2; TRBD2 matches at 12 bases. The germline gives CDR1 SNHLY, CDR2 FYNNEI. After removal of 6 bases from V and 6 bases from J, the junction contained 11 bases not matched to a gene. The CDR3 covers 17 residues. The CDR3 nucleotides read TGTGCCAGCAGCCCCCTCGGGCTAGCGGGAGGGTCCGGGGAGCTGTTTTTT. Residues: CASSPLGLAGGSGELFF. The full variable domain, its missing parts supplied by reference TRBV2 and TRBJ2-2, is EPEVTQTPSHQVTQMGQEVILRCVPISNHLYFYWYRQILGQKVEFLVSFYNNEISEKSEIFDDQFSVERPDGSNFTLKIRSTKLEDSAMYFCASSPLGLAGGSGELFFGEGSRLTVL.

The chain combines TRBV9 with TRBJ1-1; 7 bases line up with TRBD1. The germline gives CDR1 SGDLS, CDR2 YYNGEE. The J segment lost 5 bases and the V segment lost 3 bases, leaving 7 bases of the junction unmatched. The CDR3 runs to 14 residues. CDR3 coding DNA: TGTGCCAGCAGCGGTACAGGGGCTCGGACTGAAGCTTTCTTT. Its protein product is CASSGTGARTEAFF.

This chain links TRBV5-1 with TRBJ1-2; 7 bases align to TRBD1. Germline V gene sequence: CDR1 SGHRS, CDR2 YFSETQ. V shed 1 base, J shed 4 bases, and the junction held 7 bases outside the gene matches. The CDR3 consists of 15 residues. The CDR3 is CASSLLGTELYGYTF. The CDR3 DNA reads as TGCGCCAGCAGCTTGCTAGGGACAGAACTCTATGGCTACACCTTC.